The present T cell receptor beta chain was sequenced within a study of blood T cell repertoires in COVID-19. Turning to the study itself: The United States, Italy and Spain provided the acute and convalescent COVID-19 samples. The cDNA or gDNA used as material had been derived from T cells, B-cell-depleted T cells, or PBMCs.

In germline, CDR1 is LGHNA, CDR2 YNFKEQ. The V and J ends lost 0 bases and 3 bases, in that order; junction bases with no gene match: 5. The CDR3 spans 15 residues. This clone appeared a single time. Here immunoSEQ multiplex PCR was the method, and the copy in TCRdb shows in-frame clones only, minus some. In the table there are fewer than 200,000 clones, about 87% of which are singletons. This rearrangement joins TRBV4-2 to TRBJ2-7; 7 nucleotides agree with TRBD1. Material: peripheral blood. This receptor was obtained from a woman aged 70-85 years with COVID-19, enrolled during active disease. In nucleotides, the CDR3 is TGTGCCAGCAGCCAAGAAGGCCCAGGGGGCTACGAGCAGTACTTC. It is translated as CASSQEGPGGYEQYF.